These 4 T cell receptor beta chains originate from one sample sequenced in a study of T cells after yellow fever vaccination. TCRdb independently ran MiXCR on the 5' RACE reads; one entry per CDR3 protein. This sample carries around 250,000 distinct CDR3 sequences, 6.9% of them seen once, and the ten largest clones take roughly 0.9%. The sequencing here drew on CD4+ T cells sorted from PBMCs, taken 15 days after the yellow fever booster vaccination. The source is a man in his thirties or forties who received the YFV17D yellow fever vaccine.

This clonotype has only a few counts. V is TRBV6-5 and J is TRBJ2-1, with D perhaps matching TRBD2 (6 bases). The V gene lost 0 bases and the J gene lost 2 bases, with 8 bases spanning the gap. The CDR3 extends over 15 amino acids. Germline CDR1 and CDR2: MNHEY and SVGAGI. CDR3 region: CASSYSGSPYNEQFF. The CDR3 DNA is TGTGCCAGCAGTTACTCCGGGAGCCCCTACAATGAGCAGTTCTTC.

This clonotype was recorded a few times. This rearrangement joins TRBV20-1 to TRBJ2-3; D is undetermined. CDR3 length equals 12 residues. CDR1 and CDR2 from the germline V gene are DFQATT and SNEGSKA (reference sequence). The ends were cut back, 4 bases at V and 0 bases at J, with 5 bases in the middle. CDR3 loop: CSAIPSTDTQYF. Here the CDR3 DNA reads TGCAGTGCTATCCCTAGCACAGATACGCAGTATTTT.

This clonotype came up many times. V is TRBV6-1 and J is TRBJ2-2; D may be TRBD2 (5 bases). The CDR3 length is 14 residues. Trimming stripped 7 bases from V and 7 bases from J, with 16 bases between. CDR1 and CDR2 from the germline V gene are MNHNS and SASEGT. The CDR3, as DNA: TGTGCCAGCACCGCGGGCCTTGGTAGCGGGGAGCTGTTTTTT. Encoded protein: CASTAGLGSGELFF.

This clonotype came up many times. The chain joins TRBV20-1 to TRBJ1-1; possibly TRBD1 for D (5 bases). V lost 7 bases, J lost 3 bases, and 12 bases lay in between. The CDR3 length is 12 residues. Per germline, CDR1 DFQATT and CDR2 SNEGSKA (reference sequence). Here the CDR3 DNA reads TGCAGTGTTTACGACAGCTACACTGAAGCTTTCTTT. Protein product: CSVYDSYTEAFF.